Each of the 8 T cell receptor beta chains below was sequenced from the same sample in a study of T cells in Graves' hyperthyroidism and ophthalmopathy. TCR beta CDR3 sequences were amplified from RNA transcripts. Researchers ran a first-round RT-PCR on the TCR CDR3 using the HTBI primer set. TCRdb reprocessed the multiplex PCR reads via MiXCR and lists one record per CDR3 protein. The sample contains roughly 800,000 distinct CDR3 sequences, more than 30% of which appear only once. The sample comprised blood. These receptors were obtained from a man aged 18 to 29 with Graves' hyperthyroidism.

This sequence joins TRBV7-2 and TRBJ1-1, with TRBD1 identical over 10 bases. The CDR3 runs to 15 residues. V lost 1 base and J lost 5; bases outside the gene matches: 4. Per the germline V gene, CDR1 is SGHTA and CDR2 is FQGNSA. CDR3 loop: CASSLEGQGKTEAFF. CDR3 in DNA: TGTGCCAGCAGCTTAGAGGGACAGGGGAAGACTGAAGCTTTCTTT.

The chain recombines TRBV7-2 with TRBJ2-2; 7 bases line up with TRBD1. V was clipped by 4 bases and J by 4 bases; unmatched bases: 6. The germline V gene encodes CDR1 SGHTA and CDR2 FQGNSA. The CDR3 runs to 15 residues. The CDR3 sequence: CASSSTGSGTGELFF. The CDR3 bases are TGTGCCAGCAGCTCGACAGGGTCGGGCACCGGGGAGCTGTTTTTT.

This clonotype appeared a single time. This sequence may be a read error, since a much larger clone differs from it by one base. Here the CDR3 reads CSARDRRLRAQHF. CDR3 in DNA: TGCAGTGCTAGAGATCGAAGGCTCCGAGCCCAGCATTTT. V usage is TRBV20-1 and J usage is TRBJ1-5, with D unresolved. CDR3 length: 13 residues. Trimming took 0 bases from V and 11 from J, leaving 14 bases between them. Germline V gives CDR1 DFQATT, CDR2 SNEGSKA (reference sequence).

This clonotype was detected ten times or more. The rearrangement joins TRBV10-3 to TRBJ2-7; D is undetermined. Trimming took off 5 bases at V and 6 bases at J, with 14 bases between the two ends. CDR3 length equals 13 residues. Germline V gives CDR1 ENHRY, CDR2 SYGVKD. In DNA form, the CDR3 reads TGTGCCATCAGTTCGAGCATCTCAAGCGAGCAGTACTTC. Translated: CAISSSISSEQYF.

V is TRBV19 and J is TRBJ1-1; possible D gene TRBD1, 5 bases. CDR3 length: 15 amino acids. Trimming left V 5 bases short and J 6 bases short, with 19 bases between. The germline CDR1 and CDR2 sequences are LNHDA and SQIVND (reference sequence). CDR3 protein: CASSHQGSQWAEAFF. The CDR3 coding sequence is TGTGCCAGTAGTCATCAGGGTAGTCAGTGGGCTGAAGCTTTCTTT. Supplemented by reference TRBV19 and TRBJ1-1, the full variable domain reads DGGITQSPKYLFRKEGQNVTLSCEQNLNHDAMYWYRQDPGQGLRLIYYSQIVNDFQKGDIAEGYSVSREKKESFPLTVTSAQKNPTAFYLCASSHQGSQWAEAFFGQGTRLTVV.

This chain joins TRBV19 and TRBJ1-1; TRBD1 might be the D (5 bases). The CDR3 covers 13 residues. V was pared by 3 bases and J by 5 bases, with 10 bases between. Germline V gives CDR1 LNHDA, CDR2 SQIVND (reference sequence). CDR3 sequence (DNA): TGTGCCAGTAGTATTAAGGGGAAGACTGAAGCTTTCTTT. It specifies CASSIKGKTEAFF.

This clonotype was counted between two and nine times. The V gene is TRBV6-1, the J gene TRBJ1-2; weak D call: TRBD1 (5 bases). V was shortened by 1 base and J by 5 bases, with 17 bases between the two germline ends. Germline V gene data show CDR1 as MNHNS and CDR2 as SASEGT. There are 16 residues in the CDR3. The CDR3 sequence: CASSEGSWGDVYGYTF. The CDR3 bases are TGTGCCAGCAGTGAAGGTAGTTGGGGGGATGTTTATGGCTACACCTTC.

CDR3 DNA: TGTGCCAGCAGCTCGATAACCGGGACAGGGGATTCACCCCTCCACTTT. It specifies CASSSITGTGDSPLHF. This chain connects TRBV5-5 to TRBJ1-6; 10 positions match TRBD1. The ends lost 3 bases at V and 8 bases at J; junction bases unmatched: 8. Germline V gives CDR1 SGHKS, CDR2 YYEKEE (reference sequence). CDR3 length: 16 amino acids.